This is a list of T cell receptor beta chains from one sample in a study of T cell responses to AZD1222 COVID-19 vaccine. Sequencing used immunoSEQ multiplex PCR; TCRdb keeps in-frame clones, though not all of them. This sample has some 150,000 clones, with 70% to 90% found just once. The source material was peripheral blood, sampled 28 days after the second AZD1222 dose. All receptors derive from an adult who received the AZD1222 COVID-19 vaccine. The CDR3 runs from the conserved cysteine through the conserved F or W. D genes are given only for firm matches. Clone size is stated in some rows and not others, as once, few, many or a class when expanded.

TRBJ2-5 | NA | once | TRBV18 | CASSPVSSMETQYF | TGTGCCAGCTCACCAGTTTCTAGCATGGAGACCCAGTACTTC
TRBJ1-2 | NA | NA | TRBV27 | CASSFSPSDYGYTF | TGTGCCAGCAGTTTTAGCCCTTCCGACTATGGCTACACCTTC
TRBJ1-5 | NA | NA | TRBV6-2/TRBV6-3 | CASSYSRPGPQHF | TGTGCCAGCAGTTACTCGAGACCGGGGCCCCAGCATTTT
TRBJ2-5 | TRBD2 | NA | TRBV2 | CASSGGGSQETQYF | TGTGCCAGCAGTGGCGGGGGTTCCCAAGAGACCCAGTACTTC
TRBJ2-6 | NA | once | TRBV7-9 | CASSFKVSGANVLTF | TGTGCCAGCAGCTTTAAGGTCTCTGGGGCCAACGTCCTGACTTTC
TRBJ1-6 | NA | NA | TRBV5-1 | CASSPGENNSPLHF | TGCGCCAGCAGCCCAGGGGAAAATAATTCACCCCTCCACTTT
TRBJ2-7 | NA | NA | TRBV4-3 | CASSPGVRGPAYEQYF | TGCGCCAGCAGCCCGGGGGTGCGGGGTCCCGCCTACGAGCAGTACTTC
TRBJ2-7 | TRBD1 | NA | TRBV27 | CASSLLGQGYEQYF | TGTGCCAGCAGTTTATTGGGACAGGGCTACGAGCAGTACTTC
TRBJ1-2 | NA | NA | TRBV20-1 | CSAQRDYGYTF | TGCAGTGCCCAGAGGGACTATGGCTACACCTTC
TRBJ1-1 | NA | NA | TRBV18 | CASSPAVGTEAFF | TGTGCCAGCTCACCCGCCGTCGGGACAGAAGCTTTCTTT
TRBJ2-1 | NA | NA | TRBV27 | CASSRTTGTYNEQFF | TGTGCCAGCAGTAGAACTACCGGGACTTACAATGAGCAGTTCTTC
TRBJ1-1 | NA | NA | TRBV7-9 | CASSRSGQNTEAFF | TGTGCCAGCAGCCGATCCGGACAAAACACTGAAGCTTTCTTT
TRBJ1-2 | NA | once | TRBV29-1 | CSVGWGLRGYGYTF | TGCAGCGTTGGTTGGGGCCTCCGTGGCTATGGCTACACCTTC
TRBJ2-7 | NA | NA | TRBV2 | CASSADRQPGYEQYF | TGTGCCAGCAGTGCAGACAGACAACCAGGCTACGAGCAGTACTTC
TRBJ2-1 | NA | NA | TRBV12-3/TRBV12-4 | CVGGNEQFF | TGTGTGGGGGGCAATGAGCAGTTCTTC
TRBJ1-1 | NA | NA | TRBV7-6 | CASSLEKNTEAFF | TGTGCCAGCAGCTTAGAGAAGAACACTGAAGCTTTCTTT
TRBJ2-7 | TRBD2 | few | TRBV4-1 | CASSLTPTGGYEQYF | TGCGCCAGCAGCCTAACCCCCACGGGAGGCTACGAGCAGTACTTC
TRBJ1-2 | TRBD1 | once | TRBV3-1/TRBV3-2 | CASSPPGQGNYGYTF | TGTGCCAGCAGCCCTCCGGGACAGGGAAACTATGGCTACACCTTC
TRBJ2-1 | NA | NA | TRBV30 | CAPGRGYNEQFF | TGTGCCCCTGGGAGGGGGTACAATGAGCAGTTCTTC
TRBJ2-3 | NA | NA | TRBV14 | CASSQRQRADTQYF | TGTGCCAGCAGTCAACGGCAAAGGGCAGATACGCAGTATTTT
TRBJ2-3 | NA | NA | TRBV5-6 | CASSPTLPTDTQYF | TGTGCCAGCAGCCCGACTCTCCCCACAGATACGCAGTATTTT
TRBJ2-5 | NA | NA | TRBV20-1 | CSARADVTQYF | TGCAGTGCTAGAGCGGACGTGACCCAGTACTTC